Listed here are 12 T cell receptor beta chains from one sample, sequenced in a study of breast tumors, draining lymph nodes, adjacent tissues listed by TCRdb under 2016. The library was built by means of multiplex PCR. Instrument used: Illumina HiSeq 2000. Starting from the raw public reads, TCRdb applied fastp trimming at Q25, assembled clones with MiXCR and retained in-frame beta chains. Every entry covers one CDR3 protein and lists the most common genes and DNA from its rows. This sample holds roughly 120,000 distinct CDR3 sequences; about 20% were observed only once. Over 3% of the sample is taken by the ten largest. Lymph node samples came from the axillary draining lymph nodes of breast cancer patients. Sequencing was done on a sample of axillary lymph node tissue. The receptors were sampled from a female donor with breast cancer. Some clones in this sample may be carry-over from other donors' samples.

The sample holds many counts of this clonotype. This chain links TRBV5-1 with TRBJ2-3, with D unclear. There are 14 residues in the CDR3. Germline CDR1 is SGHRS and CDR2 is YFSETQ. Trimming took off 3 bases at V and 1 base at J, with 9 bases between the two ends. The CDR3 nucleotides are TGCGCCAGCAGCTCGAGTGGGGGCACAGATACGCAGTATTTT. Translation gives CASSSSGGTDTQYF.

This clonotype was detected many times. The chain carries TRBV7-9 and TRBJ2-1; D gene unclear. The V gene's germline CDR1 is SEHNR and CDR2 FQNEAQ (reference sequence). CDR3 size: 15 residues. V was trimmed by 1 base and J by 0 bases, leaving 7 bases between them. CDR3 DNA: TGTGCCAGCAGCTTAGTTTCCTACTCCTACAATGAGCAGTTCTTC. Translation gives CASSLVSYSYNEQFF. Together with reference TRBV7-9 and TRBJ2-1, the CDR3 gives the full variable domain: DTGVSQNPRHKITKRGQNVTFRCDPISEHNRLYWYRQTLGQGPEFLTYFQNEAQLEKSRLLSDRFSAERPKGSFSTLEIQRTEQGDSAMYLCASSLVSYSYNEQFFGPGTRLTVL.

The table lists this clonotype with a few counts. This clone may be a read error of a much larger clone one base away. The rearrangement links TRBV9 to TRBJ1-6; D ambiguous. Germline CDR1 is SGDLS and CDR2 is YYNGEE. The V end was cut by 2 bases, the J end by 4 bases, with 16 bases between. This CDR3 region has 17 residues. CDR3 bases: TGTGCCAGCAGCGTCCAGTCGTCTCCGGGTTATAATTCACCCCTCCACTTT. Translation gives CASSVQSSPGYNSPLHF.

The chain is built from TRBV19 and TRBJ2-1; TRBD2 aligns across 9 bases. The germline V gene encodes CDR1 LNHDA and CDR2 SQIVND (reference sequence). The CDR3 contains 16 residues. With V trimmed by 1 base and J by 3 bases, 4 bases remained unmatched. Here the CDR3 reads CASSIAAGGIYNEQFF. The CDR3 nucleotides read TGTGCCAGTAGTATAGCGGCGGGAGGGATCTACAATGAGCAGTTCTTC.

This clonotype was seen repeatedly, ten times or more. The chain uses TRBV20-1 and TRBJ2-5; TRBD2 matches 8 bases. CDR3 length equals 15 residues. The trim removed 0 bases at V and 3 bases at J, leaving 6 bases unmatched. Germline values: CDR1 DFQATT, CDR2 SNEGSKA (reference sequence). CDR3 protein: CSARDLKLAEETQYF. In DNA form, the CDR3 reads TGCAGTGCTAGAGATCTAAAACTAGCGGAAGAGACCCAGTACTTC.

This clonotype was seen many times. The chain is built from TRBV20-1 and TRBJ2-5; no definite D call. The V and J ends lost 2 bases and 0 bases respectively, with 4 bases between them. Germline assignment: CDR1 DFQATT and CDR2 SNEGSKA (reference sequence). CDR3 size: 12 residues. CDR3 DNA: TGCAGTGCTAGACGCCACCAAGAGACCCAGTACTTC. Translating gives CSARRHQETQYF.

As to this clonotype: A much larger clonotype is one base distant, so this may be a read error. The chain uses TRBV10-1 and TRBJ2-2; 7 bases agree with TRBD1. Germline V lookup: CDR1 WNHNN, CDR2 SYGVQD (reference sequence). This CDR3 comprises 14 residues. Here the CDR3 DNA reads TGCGCCAGCAGTGACCAAGGGGGCACCAGGGAGCTGTTTTTT. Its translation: CASSDQGGTRELFF.

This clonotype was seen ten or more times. The CDR3 nucleotides are TGTGCCAGCAGCAGAGGAGGAGCGGGGGTTAGCACAGATACGCAGTATTTT. Amino acids: CASSRGGAGVSTDTQYF. The genes are TRBV9 and TRBJ2-3, with 8 bases lining up with TRBD2. J gave up 0 bases and V 4 bases, and 10 bases lay outside the gene matches. The CDR3 runs to 17 residues. CDR1 SGDLS and CDR2 YYNGEE come from the germline V gene.

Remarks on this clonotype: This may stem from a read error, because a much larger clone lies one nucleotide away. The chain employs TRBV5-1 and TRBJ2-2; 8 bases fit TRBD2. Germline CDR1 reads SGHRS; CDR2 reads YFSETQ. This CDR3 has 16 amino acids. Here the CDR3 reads CASSSSGRGNAGELFF. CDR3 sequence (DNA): TGCGCCAGCAGCTCCAGCGGGAGAGGGAACGCCGGGGAGCTGTTTTTT.

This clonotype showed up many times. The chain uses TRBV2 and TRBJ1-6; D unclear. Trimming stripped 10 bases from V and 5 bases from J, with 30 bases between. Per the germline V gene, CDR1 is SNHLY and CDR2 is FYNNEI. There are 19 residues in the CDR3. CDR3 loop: CATKTGRTSGQTDNSPLHF. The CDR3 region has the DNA TGTGCCACCAAAACGGGGAGGACCTCGGGCCAAACAGATAATTCACCCCTCCACTTT.

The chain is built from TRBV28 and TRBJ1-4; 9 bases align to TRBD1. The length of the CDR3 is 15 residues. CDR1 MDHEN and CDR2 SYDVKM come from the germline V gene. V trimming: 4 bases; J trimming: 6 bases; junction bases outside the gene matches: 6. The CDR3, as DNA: TGTGCCAGCAGTTCCAACAGGGGGCAGGATGAAAAACTGTTTTTT. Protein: CASSSNRGQDEKLFF.

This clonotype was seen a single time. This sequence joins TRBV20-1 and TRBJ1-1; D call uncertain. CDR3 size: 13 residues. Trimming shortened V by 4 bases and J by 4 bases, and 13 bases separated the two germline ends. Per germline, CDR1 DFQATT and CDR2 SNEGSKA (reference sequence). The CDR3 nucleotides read TGCAGTGCTAACAGAGGAGGTAGCACTGAAGCTTTCTTT. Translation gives CSANRGGSTEAFF.